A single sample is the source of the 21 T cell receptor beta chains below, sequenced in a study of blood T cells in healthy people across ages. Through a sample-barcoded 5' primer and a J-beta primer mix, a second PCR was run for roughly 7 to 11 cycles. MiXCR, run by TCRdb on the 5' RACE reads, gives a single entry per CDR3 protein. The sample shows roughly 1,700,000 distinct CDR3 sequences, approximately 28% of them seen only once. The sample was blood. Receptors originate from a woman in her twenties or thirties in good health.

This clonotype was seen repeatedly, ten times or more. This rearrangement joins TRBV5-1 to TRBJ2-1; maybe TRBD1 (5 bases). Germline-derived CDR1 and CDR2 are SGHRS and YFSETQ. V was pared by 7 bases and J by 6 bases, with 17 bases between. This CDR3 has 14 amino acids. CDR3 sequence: CASARLGESNEQFF. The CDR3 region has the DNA TGCGCCAGCGCTCGGTTAGGGGAAAGCAATGAGCAGTTCTTC.

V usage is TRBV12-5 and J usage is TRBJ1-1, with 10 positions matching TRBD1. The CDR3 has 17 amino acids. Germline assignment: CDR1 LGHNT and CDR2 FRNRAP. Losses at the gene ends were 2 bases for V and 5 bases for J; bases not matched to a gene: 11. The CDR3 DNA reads TGTGCTAGTGGTTTGTTTATTGACAGGGGGCGAAAGACTGAAGCTTTCTTT. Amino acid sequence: CASGLFIDRGRKTEAFF.

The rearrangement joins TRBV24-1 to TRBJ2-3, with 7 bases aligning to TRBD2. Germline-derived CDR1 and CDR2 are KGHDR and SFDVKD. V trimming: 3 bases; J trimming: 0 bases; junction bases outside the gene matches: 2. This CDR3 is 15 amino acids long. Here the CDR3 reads CATSDRGSSTDTQYF. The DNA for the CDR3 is TGTGCCACCAGTGATCGCGGGAGCAGCACAGATACGCAGTATTTT.

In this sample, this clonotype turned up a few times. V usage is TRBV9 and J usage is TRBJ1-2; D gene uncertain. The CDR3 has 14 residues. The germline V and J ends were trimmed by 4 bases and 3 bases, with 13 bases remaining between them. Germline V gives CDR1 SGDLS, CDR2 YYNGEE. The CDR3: CASSPAEQHYGYTF. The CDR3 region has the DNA TGTGCCAGCAGCCCCGCGGAACAGCACTATGGCTACACCTTC.

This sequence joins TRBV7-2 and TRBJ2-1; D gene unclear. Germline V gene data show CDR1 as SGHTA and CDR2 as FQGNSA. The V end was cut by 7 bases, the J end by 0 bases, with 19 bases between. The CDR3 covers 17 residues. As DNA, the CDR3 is TGTGCCAGCACAACGGGCAAAATCCTTAGCTCCTACAATGAGCAGTTCTTC. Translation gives CASTTGKILSSYNEQFF.

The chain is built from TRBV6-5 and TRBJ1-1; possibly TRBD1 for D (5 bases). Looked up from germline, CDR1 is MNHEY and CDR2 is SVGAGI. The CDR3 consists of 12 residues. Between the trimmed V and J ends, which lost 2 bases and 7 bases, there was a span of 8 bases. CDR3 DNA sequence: TGTGCCAGCAGTTACGGGGGGTTTGAAGCTTTCTTT. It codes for CASSYGGFEAFF.

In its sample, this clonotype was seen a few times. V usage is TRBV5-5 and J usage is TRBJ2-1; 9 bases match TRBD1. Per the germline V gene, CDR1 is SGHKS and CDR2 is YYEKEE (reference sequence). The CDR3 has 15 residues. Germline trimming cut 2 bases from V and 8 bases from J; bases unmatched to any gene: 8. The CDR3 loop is CASSLAGQGTYEQFF. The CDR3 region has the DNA TGTGCCAGCAGCTTAGCGGGACAGGGTACATATGAGCAGTTCTTC.

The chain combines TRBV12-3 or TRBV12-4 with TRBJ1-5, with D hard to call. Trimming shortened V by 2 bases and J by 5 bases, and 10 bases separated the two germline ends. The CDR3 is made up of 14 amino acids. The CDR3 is CASSLRSIHQPQHF. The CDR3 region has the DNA TGTGCCAGCAGTTTAAGGAGCATTCATCAGCCCCAGCATTTT.

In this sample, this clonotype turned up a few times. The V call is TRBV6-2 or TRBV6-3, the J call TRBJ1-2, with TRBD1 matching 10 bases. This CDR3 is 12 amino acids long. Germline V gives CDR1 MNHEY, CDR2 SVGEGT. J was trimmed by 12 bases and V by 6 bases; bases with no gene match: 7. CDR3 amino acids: CASRTDRGSNTF. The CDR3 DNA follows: TGTGCCAGCAGAACGGACAGGGGGAGTAACACCTTC.

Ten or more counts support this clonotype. CDR3 DNA sequence: TGTGCCAGCAGCTTAGGTCGGGAGCGAGACAATGAGCAGTTCTTC. Amino acids: CASSLGRERDNEQFF. This sequence joins TRBV7-9 and TRBJ2-1; a weak D match, TRBD2 (6 bases). The germline V gene encodes CDR1 SEHNR and CDR2 FQNEAQ (reference sequence). The length of the CDR3 is 15 residues. V lost 1 base, J lost 5 bases, and 12 bases lay in between.

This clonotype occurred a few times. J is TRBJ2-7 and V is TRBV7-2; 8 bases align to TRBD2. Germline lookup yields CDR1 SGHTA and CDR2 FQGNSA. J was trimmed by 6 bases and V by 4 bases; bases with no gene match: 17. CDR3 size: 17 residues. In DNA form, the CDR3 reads TGTGCCAGCAGCTCTTCGGGCCCCCTGCGGGGGGCCGCCGAGCAGTACTTC. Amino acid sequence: CASSSSGPLRGAAEQYF.

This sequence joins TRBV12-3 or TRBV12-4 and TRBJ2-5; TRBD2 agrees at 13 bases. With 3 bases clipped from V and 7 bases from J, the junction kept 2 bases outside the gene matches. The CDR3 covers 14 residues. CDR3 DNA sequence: TGTGCCAGCAGTTTTAGGACTAGCGGGGGGACCCAGTACTTC. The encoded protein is CASSFRTSGGTQYF.

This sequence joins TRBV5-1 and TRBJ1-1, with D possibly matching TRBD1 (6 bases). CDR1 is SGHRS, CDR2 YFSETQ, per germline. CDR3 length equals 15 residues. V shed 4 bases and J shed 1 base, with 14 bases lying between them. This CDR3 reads CASSPYRQENTEAFF. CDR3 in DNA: TGCGCCAGCAGCCCGTACCGACAGGAGAACACTGAAGCTTTCTTT. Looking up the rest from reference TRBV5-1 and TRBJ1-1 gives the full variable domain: KAGVTQTPRYLIKTRGQQVTLSCSPISGHRSVSWYQQTPGQGLQFLFEYFSETQRNKGNFPGRFSGRQFSNSRSEMNVSTLELGDSALYLCASSPYRQENTEAFFGQGTRLTVV.

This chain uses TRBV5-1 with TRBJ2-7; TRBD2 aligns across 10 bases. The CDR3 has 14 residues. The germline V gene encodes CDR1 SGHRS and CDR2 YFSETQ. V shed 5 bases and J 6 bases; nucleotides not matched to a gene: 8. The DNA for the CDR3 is TGCGCCAGCAGGCTCCAGCGGGGGGGAGTCGAGCAGTACTTC. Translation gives CASRLQRGGVEQYF.

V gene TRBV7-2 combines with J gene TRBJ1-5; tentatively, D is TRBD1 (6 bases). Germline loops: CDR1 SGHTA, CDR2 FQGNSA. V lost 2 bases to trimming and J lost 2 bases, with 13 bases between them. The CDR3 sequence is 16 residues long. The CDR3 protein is CASSLNGQRGNQPQHF. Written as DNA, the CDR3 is TGTGCCAGCAGCTTAAATGGACAGCGAGGCAATCAGCCCCAGCATTTT.

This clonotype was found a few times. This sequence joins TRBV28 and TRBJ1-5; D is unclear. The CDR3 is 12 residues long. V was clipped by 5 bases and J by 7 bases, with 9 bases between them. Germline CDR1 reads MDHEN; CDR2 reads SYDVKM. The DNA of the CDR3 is TGTGCCAGCAGTCCCCTCCGGCAGCCCCAGCATTTT. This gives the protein CASSPLRQPQHF.

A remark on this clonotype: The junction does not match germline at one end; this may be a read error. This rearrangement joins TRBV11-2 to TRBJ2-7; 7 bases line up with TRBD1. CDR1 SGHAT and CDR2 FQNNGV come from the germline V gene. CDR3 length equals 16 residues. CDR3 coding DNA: TGTGCCGGCAGCCCCAAACAGGGGTTACTCTCCTACGAGTTGTACTTC. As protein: CAGSPKQGLLSYELYF.

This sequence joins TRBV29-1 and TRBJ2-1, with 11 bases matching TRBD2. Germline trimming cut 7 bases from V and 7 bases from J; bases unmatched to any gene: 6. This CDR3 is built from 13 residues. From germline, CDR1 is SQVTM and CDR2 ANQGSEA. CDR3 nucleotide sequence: TGCAGCGGTAGATTAGCGGGAGGGAATGAGCAGTTCTTC. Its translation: CSGRLAGGNEQFF.

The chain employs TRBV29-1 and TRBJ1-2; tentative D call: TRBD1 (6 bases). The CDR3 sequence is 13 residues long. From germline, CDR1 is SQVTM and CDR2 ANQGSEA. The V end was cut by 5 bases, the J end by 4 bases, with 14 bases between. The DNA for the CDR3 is TGCAGCGTTAAACAGGGTGCCCGCTATGGCTACACCTTC. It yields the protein CSVKQGARYGYTF.

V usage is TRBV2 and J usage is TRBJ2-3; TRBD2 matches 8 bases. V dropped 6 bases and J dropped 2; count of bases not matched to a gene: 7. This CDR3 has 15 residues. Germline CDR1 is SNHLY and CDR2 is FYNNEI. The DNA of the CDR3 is TGTGCCAGCAGGACAGCGGGGGCCTACACAGATACGCAGTATTTT. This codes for CASRTAGAYTDTQYF.

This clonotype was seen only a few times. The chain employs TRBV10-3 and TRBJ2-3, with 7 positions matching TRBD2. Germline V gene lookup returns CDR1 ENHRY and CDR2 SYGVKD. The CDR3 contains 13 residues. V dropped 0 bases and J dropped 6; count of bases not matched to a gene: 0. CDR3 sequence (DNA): TGTGCCATCAGTGAGTCGCGGGGGGATACGCAGTATTTT. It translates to CAISESRGDTQYF.